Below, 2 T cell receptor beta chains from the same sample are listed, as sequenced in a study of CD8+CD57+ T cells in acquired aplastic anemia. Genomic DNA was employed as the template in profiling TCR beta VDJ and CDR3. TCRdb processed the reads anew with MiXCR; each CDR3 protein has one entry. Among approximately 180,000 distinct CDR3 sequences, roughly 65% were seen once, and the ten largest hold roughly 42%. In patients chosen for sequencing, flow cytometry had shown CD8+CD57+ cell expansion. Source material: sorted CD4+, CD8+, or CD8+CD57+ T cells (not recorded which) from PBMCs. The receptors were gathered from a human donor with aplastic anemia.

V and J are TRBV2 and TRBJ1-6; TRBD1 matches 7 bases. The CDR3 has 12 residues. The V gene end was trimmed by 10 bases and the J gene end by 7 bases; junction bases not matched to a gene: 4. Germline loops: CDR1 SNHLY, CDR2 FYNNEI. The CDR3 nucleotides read TGTGCCAACACGGGACAGAATTCACCCCTCCACTTT. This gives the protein CANTGQNSPLHF.

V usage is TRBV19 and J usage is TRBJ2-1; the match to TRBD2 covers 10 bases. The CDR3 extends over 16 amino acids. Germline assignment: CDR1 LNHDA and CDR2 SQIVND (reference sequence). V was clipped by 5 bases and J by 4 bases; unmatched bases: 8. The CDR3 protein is CASSLRLAGVYNEQFF. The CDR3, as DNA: TGTGCCAGTAGTCTCCGTCTAGCGGGGGTATACAATGAGCAGTTCTTC.